The TCR beta chain described here comes from a study of control samples from healthy donors and cancer patients (dated by TCRdb to the early 2020s). This clone was counted once. Its antigen is unknown. Within one base of it there is no much larger clone, and no base qualities were kept. The library relied on the immunoSEQ multiplex PCR assay. TCRdb's version of the immuneACCESS table is confined to in-frame rearrangements and falls short of the full clone set. An unresolved V gene accounts for under half of the shortfall where checked; the remainder is of unknown origin. The sample includes about 140,000 clones, with roughly nine tenths observed a single time. 5.5% to 9% of the sample comes from the top ten. As encoded in the germline V gene, CDR1 is MNHNS while CDR2 is SASEGT. The cysteine opens and the phenylalanine closes a CDR3 of 17 amino acids. Only the CDR3 portion is preserved as DNA: 51 bases, with reading frame beginning at the first base. V lost 2 bases and J lost 7 bases, and the count of bases not matched to a germline gene is 9.

Sequencing input: blood. This sequence was found in a man aged 18 to 35 in good health. The chain is made from TRBV6-1 and TRBJ1-4; 11 of the junction bases match TRBD1. In nucleotides, the sequence is TGTGCCAGCAGTGAAAGGACAGGGGGCTCTGTAGGTGAAAAACTGTTTTTT. This translates into CASSERTGGSVGEKLFF.